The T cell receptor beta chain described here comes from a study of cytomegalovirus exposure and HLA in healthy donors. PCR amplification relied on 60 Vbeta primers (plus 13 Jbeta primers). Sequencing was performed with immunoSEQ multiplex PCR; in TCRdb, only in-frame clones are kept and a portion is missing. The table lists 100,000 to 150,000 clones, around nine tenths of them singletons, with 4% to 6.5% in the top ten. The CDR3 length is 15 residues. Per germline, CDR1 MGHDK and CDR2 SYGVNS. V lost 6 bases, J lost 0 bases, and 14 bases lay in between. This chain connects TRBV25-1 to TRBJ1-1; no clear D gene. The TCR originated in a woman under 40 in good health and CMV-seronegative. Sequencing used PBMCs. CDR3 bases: TGTGCCAGCAGAGGTAGCCTTCCCATGAACACTGAAGCTTTCTTT. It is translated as CASRGSLPMNTEAFF.